This T cell receptor (beta chain) was obtained from a study of regulatory T cells in long-lasting Graves disease. The CDR3 contains 14 residues. The V gene lost 6 bases and the J gene lost 5 bases, with 15 bases spanning the gap. Germline V gene data show CDR1 as MDHEN and CDR2 as SYDVKM. Described time point: newly diagnosed GD, antithyroid drugs for less than 3 months. PBMC RNA was the source of the TCR library. Arm-PCR of CDR3 regions and iRepertoire HTBI primers were used to build TCR beta libraries. TCRdb reprocessed the multiplex PCR reads via MiXCR and lists one record per CDR3 protein. The data show 350,000 to 450,000 distinct CDR3 sequences, about a sixth seen once. This clonotype was observed a handful of times. The sample was also reused in another study, on T cells in Graves' hyperthyroidism and ophthalmopathy.

Sequencing used peripheral blood mononuclear cells (PBMCs), obtained at new diagnosis, from a patient treated with antithyroid drugs. This clonotype was obtained from a man aged 40-49 years with Graves disease. V is TRBV28 and J is TRBJ2-3; D gene uncertain. CDR3 in DNA: TGTGCCAGCAGCTCCGACCCCTTTCTAGATACGCAGTATTTT. Amino acid sequence: CASSSDPFLDTQYF. Full variable domain (missing parts from reference TRBV28 and TRBJ2-3): DVKVTQSSRYLVKRTGEKVFLECVQDMDHENMFWYRQDPGLGLRLIYFSYDVKMKEKGDIPEGYSVSREKKERFSLILESASTNQTSMYLCASSSDPFLDTQYFGPGTRLTVL.